This entry concerns a single TCR beta chain. This CDR3 region has 14 residues. Germline CDR1 reads MDHEN; CDR2 reads SYDVKM. V lost 7 bases, J lost 8 bases, and 7 bases stayed unmatched. Reverse transcription of extracted RNA yielded cDNA, which provided the sequencing template. Method: immunoSEQ multiplex PCR; TCRdb's copy keeps in-frame clones and lacks some. The sample carries 130,000 to 150,000 clones, 45% to 60% recorded once. The sample belongs to a study of CD8+ T cells in alopecia areata. The genes are TRBV28 and TRBJ2-1; 11 positions agree with TRBD2. Sample: CD4+ T cells sorted from blood, taken at week 0. The TCR comes from a human donor with alopecia areata. The CDR3 protein is CASNRLAGLDEQFF. DNA for the CDR3: TGTGCCAGCAACAGACTAGCGGGACTCGATGAGCAGTTCTTC.